Presented here are 25 T cell receptor beta chains from one specimen sequenced in a study of blood T cell repertoires in COVID-19. The repertoire was sequenced with immunoSEQ multiplex PCR; TCRdb's copy has only in-frame clones and lacks some. The table includes 200,000 to 250,000 clones, about four fifths detected once. The sequencing sample was made of PBMCs or T cells enriched from blood (not recorded which). The receptors were gathered from a woman in her sixties who had recovered from COVID-19.

V gene TRBV11-3 combines with J gene TRBJ2-5; the D gene is possibly TRBD1 (5 bases). This CDR3 is 17 amino acids long. V lost 5 bases and J lost 2, with 21 bases in between. Germline loops: CDR1 SGHNT, CDR2 YENEEA. The CDR3 DNA is TGTGCCAGCAGCCCCGGTGGGGCGGCCGGTCGGCAAGAGACCCAGTACTTC. Protein sequence: CASSPGGAAGRQETQYF.

The V and J genes are TRBV5-1 and TRBJ2-3; TRBD2 agrees at 10 bases. In germline, CDR1 is SGHRS, CDR2 YFSETQ. Unmatched junction bases numbered 7, after V lost 0 bases and J lost 6 bases. This CDR3 region has 16 residues. CDR3: CASSLESGGALDTQYF. In DNA form, the CDR3 reads TGCGCCAGCAGCTTGGAGAGCGGGGGGGCTTTGGATACGCAGTATTTT.

J is TRBJ2-2 and V is TRBV9; 9 nucleotides align to TRBD2. J was trimmed by 0 bases and V by 0 bases; bases with no gene match: 6. The germline gives CDR1 SGDLS, CDR2 YYNGEE. This CDR3 has 18 amino acids. This CDR3 is CASSVGNSGGANTGELFF. The CDR3 nucleotides are TGTGCCAGCAGCGTAGGGAATAGCGGGGGAGCGAACACCGGGGAGCTGTTTTTT.

Points on this clone: Relative to the germline gene, one junction end is altered; a read error may explain this. V and J are TRBV7-9 and TRBJ1-2, with a possible D match to TRBD1 (6 bases). This CDR3 region has 14 residues. CDR1 and CDR2 (germline): SEHNR, FQNEAQ (reference sequence). This CDR3 reads CASSTWAGDYGYTF. The CDR3 DNA is TGTGCCAGCAGCACCTGGGCAGGGGACTACGGCTACACCTTC.

This clone was recorded once. This chain links TRBV29-1 with TRBJ1-2; 7 bases are shared with TRBD1. The CDR3 is made up of 16 amino acids. V was clipped by 5 bases and J by 0 bases; unmatched bases: 12. Per germline, CDR1 SQVTM and CDR2 ANQGSEA. CDR3: CSVPRGDRDSNYGYTF. DNA for the CDR3: TGCAGCGTTCCAAGAGGAGACAGGGACTCTAACTATGGCTACACCTTC.

There are a few counts of this clone. This rearrangement joins TRBV27 to TRBJ2-2; 11 bases agree with TRBD2. Germline V lookup: CDR1 MNHEY, CDR2 SMNVEV (reference sequence). The CDR3 consists of 18 residues. The ends lost 6 bases at V and 3 bases at J; junction bases unmatched: 12. CDR3 in DNA: TGTGCCAGCAGACTAAGGGGTCTAGCGGGAGGCTACACCGGGGAGCTGTTTTTT. Translation: CASRLRGLAGGYTGELFF.

This chain joins TRBV28 and TRBJ2-7, with TRBD2 matching 8 bases. CDR1 is MDHEN and CDR2 is SYDVKM in the germline V gene. The CDR3 covers 13 residues. Trimming took 6 bases from V and 2 from J; bases not matched to a gene: 3. This chain's CDR3 is CASSISGAYEQYF. For the CDR3, the DNA is TGTGCCAGCAGCATTAGCGGGGCCTACGAGCAGTACTTC.

CDR3 in amino acids: CASSYLDRNTEAFF. CDR3 nucleotide sequence: TGTGCCAGCAGTTACCTCGACAGGAACACTGAAGCTTTCTTT. This sequence joins TRBV6-5 and TRBJ1-1; TRBD1 is a possible D gene (5 bases). CDR1 and CDR2 (germline): MNHEY, SVGAGI. The CDR3 sequence is 14 residues long. The V gene lost 2 bases and the J gene lost 1 base, with 8 bases spanning the gap.

The rearrangement links TRBV7-2 to TRBJ2-3; TRBD1 matches at 11 bases. Germline V gene data show CDR1 as SGHTA and CDR2 as FQGNSA. The V and J ends lost 3 bases and 5 bases, in that order; junction bases with no gene match: 4. This CDR3 is 15 amino acids long. The chain's CDR3 is CASSFRTGGRDTQYF. As DNA, the CDR3 is TGTGCCAGCAGCTTCCGGACAGGGGGCAGAGATACGCAGTATTTT.

V gene TRBV11-3 combines with J gene TRBJ2-5; no definite D call. The CDR3 has 15 residues. Between the trimmed V and J ends, which lost 2 bases and 0 bases, there was a span of 10 bases. Germline CDR1 and CDR2: SGHNT and YENEEA. Here the CDR3 reads CASSLNGQDQETQYF. CDR3 nucleotides: TGTGCCAGCAGCTTAAATGGCCAGGACCAAGAGACCCAGTACTTC.

This clone showed up just once. V usage is TRBV6-5 and J usage is TRBJ2-7; 7 bases agree with TRBD2. CDR1 and CDR2 (germline): MNHEY, SVGAGI. J lost 9 bases, V lost 10 bases, and 21 bases had no gene match. This CDR3 has 15 amino acids. This CDR3 is CATPRDSAGDGGQYF. The CDR3 region has the DNA TGTGCCACCCCCCGGGACTCCGCGGGAGATGGCGGGCAGTACTTC.

The rearrangement joins TRBV11-2 to TRBJ2-1; no definite D call. CDR1 and CDR2 from the germline V gene are SGHAT and FQNNGV. This CDR3 contains 11 residues. Trimming took off 5 bases at V and 6 bases at J, with 5 bases between the two ends. The CDR3 here is CASSQVNEQFF. CDR3 nucleotides: TGTGCCAGCAGCCAGGTCAATGAGCAGTTCTTC.

In this sample, this clone turned up once. The chain has TRBV2 and TRBJ1-2, with 9 bases matching TRBD1. Germline V gene sequence: CDR1 SNHLY, CDR2 FYNNEI. Trimming cost V 3 bases and J 7 bases; bases outside gene matches: 9. CDR3 length: 15 residues. The CDR3 nucleotides read TGTGCCAGCAGTGACGACAGGGGGATATATGGTGGCTACACCTTC. Its protein is CASSDDRGIYGGYTF.

The rearrangement uses TRBV19 and TRBJ2-1; tentatively, D is TRBD2 (5 bases). Per germline, CDR1 LNHDA and CDR2 SQIVND (reference sequence). V was pared by 4 bases and J by 3 bases, with 10 bases between. CDR3 length equals 14 residues. CDR3 DNA sequence: TGTGCCAGTAGTAATTACCGGGGCTACAATGAGCAGTTCTTC. This sequence encodes CASSNYRGYNEQFF.

The rearrangement uses TRBV6-5 and TRBJ2-1; TRBD2 matches 12 bases. Germline V gene sequence: CDR1 MNHEY, CDR2 SVGAGI. Unmatched junction bases numbered 5, after V lost 9 bases and J lost 2 bases. The length of the CDR3 is 15 residues. The CDR3 sequence: CASLSSGRAYNEQFF. CDR3 nucleotide sequence: TGTGCCAGTCTTTCTAGCGGGAGGGCCTACAATGAGCAGTTCTTC.

The chain carries TRBV6-2 or TRBV6-3 and TRBJ2-1; D is unresolved. V lost 0 bases, J lost 13 bases, and 16 bases lay in between. In germline, CDR1 is MNHEY, CDR2 SVGEGT. CDR3 length: 14 amino acids. CDR3 DNA: TGTGCCAGCAGTTACTCGGCGGCTTTCTCTAGTCAGTTCTTC. Encoded protein: CASSYSAAFSSQFF.

V gene TRBV5-6 combines with J gene TRBJ1-6, with 10 bases that match TRBD1. Germline V gives CDR1 SGHDT, CDR2 YYEEEE. This CDR3 has 14 amino acids. V trimming: 5 bases; J trimming: 5 bases; junction bases outside the gene matches: 1. CDR3 nucleotide sequence: TGTGCCAGCAGGGGACAGGGGAATAATTCACCCCTCCACTTT. It specifies CASRGQGNNSPLHF.

This rearrangement joins TRBV4-3 to TRBJ2-3; D gene unclear. The germline CDR1 and CDR2 sequences are LGHNA and YSLEER. The germline V and J ends were trimmed by 6 bases and 0 bases, with 4 bases remaining between them. The CDR3 loop spans 12 amino acids. CDR3 DNA: TGCGCCAGCAGTCGTAGCACAGATACGCAGTATTTT. It codes for CASSRSTDTQYF.

The rearrangement uses TRBV11-2 and TRBJ1-6; D is undetermined. The ends were cut back, 1 base at V and 1 base at J, with 5 bases in the middle. CDR3 size: 15 residues. Germline V gene lookup returns CDR1 SGHAT and CDR2 FQNNGV. The CDR3 sequence: CASSLAGSYNSPLHF. CDR3 coding DNA: TGTGCCAGCAGCTTAGCCGGGTCCTATAATTCACCCCTCCACTTT. The variable domain in full, with the rest retrieved from reference TRBV11-2 and TRBJ1-6, is EAGVAQSPRYKIIEKRQSVAFWCNPISGHATLYWYQQILGQGPKLLIQFQNNGVVDDSQLPKDRFSAERLKGVDSTLKIQPAKLEDSAVYLCASSLAGSYNSPLHFGNGTRLTVT.

This clone was detected once. The V gene is TRBV19, the J gene TRBJ2-5; a weak D match, TRBD1 (5 bases). The CDR3 is 14 residues long. Germline-derived CDR1 and CDR2 are LNHDA and SQIVND (reference sequence). V shed 9 bases and J shed 5 bases, with 19 bases lying between them. The CDR3 sequence: CASGDSWVEETQYF. Here the CDR3 DNA reads TGTGCCAGCGGTGACAGTTGGGTAGAGGAGACCCAGTACTTC. The complete variable domain, with remaining parts taken from reference TRBV19 and TRBJ2-5, reads DGGITQSPKYLFRKEGQNVTLSCEQNLNHDAMYWYRQDPGQGLRLIYYSQIVNDFQKGDIAEGYSVSREKKESFPLTVTSAQKNPTAFYLCASGDSWVEETQYFGPGTRLLVL.

This clone has at least ten counts. The chain links TRBV30 to TRBJ2-5, with TRBD2 as a possible D gene (6 bases). Trimming removed 5 bases from V and 4 bases from J, with 11 bases in between. The germline CDR1 and CDR2 sequences are GTSNPN and SVGIG (reference sequence). CDR3 length: 12 amino acids. This CDR3 is CAWGGRGETQYF. CDR3 nucleotide sequence: TGTGCCTGGGGGGGGAGAGGAGAGACCCAGTACTTC. Full variable domain (remainder filled in from reference TRBV30 and TRBJ2-5): SQTIHQWPATLVQPVGSPLSLECTVEGTSNPNLYWYRQAAGRGLQLLFYSVGIGQISSEVPQNLSASRPQDRQFILSSKKLLLSDSGFYLCAWGGRGETQYFGPGTRLLVL.

The rearrangement uses TRBV10-3 and TRBJ2-5; 7 nucleotides match TRBD1. The V and J ends lost 7 bases and 6 bases, in that order; junction bases with no gene match: 11. The CDR3 has 14 residues. In germline, CDR1 is ENHRY, CDR2 SYGVKD. Here the CDR3 reads CAINPGDSRKTQYF. The CDR3 DNA sequence: TGTGCCATCAACCCAGGGGACAGTCGGAAGACCCAGTACTTC.

The rearrangement links TRBV6-1 to TRBJ1-1; D is undetermined. The germline V and J ends were trimmed by 3 bases and 1 base, with 9 bases remaining between them. This CDR3 spans 14 amino acids. Germline CDR1 MNHNS, CDR2 SASEGT. In nucleotides, the CDR3 is TGTGCCAGCAGTGACAAGCCCGAGAACACTGAAGCTTTCTTT. Protein product: CASSDKPENTEAFF.

The chain recombines TRBV10-1 with TRBJ2-5; no reliable D call. Germline V CDR1 and CDR2: WNHNN, SYGVQD (reference sequence). The V end was cut by 5 bases, the J end by 5 bases, with 12 bases between. This CDR3 spans 13 amino acids. CDR3 bases: TGCGCCAGCAGTTTGAACCTTGCGGAGACCCAGTACTTC. Translated: CASSLNLAETQYF.

This chain joins TRBV29-1 and TRBJ2-5; 9 bases fit TRBD1. This CDR3 is 13 amino acids long. Germline V CDR1 and CDR2: SQVTM, ANQGSEA. J lost 5 bases, V lost 8 bases, and 9 bases had no gene match. The CDR3 bases are TGCAGCTTCCGACAGGGGGAGGCGGAGACCCAGTACTTC. Translation: CSFRQGEAETQYF. Variable domain in full (rest from reference TRBV29-1 and TRBJ2-5): SAVISQKPSRDICQRGTSLTIQCQVDSQVTMMFWYRQQPGQSLTLIATANQGSEATYESGFVIDKFPISRPNLTFSTLTVSNMSPEDSSIYLCSFRQGEAETQYFGPGTRLLVL.